This is a list of T cell receptor beta chains from one sample in a study of blood T cell repertoires in COVID-19. Using immunoSEQ multiplex PCR, the repertoire was profiled, and TCRdb retains in-frame clones only, with some absent. Of about 200,000 clones in the sample, about 85% were seen once. The sample comprised peripheral blood. The receptors derive from a woman older than 75 with acute or convalescent COVID-19. Both conserved end residues are part of each CDR3. The order of the fields is J gene, clone size, CDR3 length, V gene, D gene, CDR3 protein, CDR3 DNA. The D gene is left open where the match is weak. Only some rows state a clone size, as once, few, many or a class for expanded clones.

j_gene: TRBJ2-1; abundance: NA; len: 15; v_gene: TRBV9; d_gene: TRBD2; CDR3aa: CASSVDGTSYNEQFF; CDR3nt: TGTGCCAGCAGCGTAGACGGGACTAGCTACAATGAGCAGTTCTTC
j_gene: TRBJ2-5; abundance: NA; len: 13; v_gene: TRBV29-1; d_gene: NA; CDR3aa: CSVATDGQETQYF; CDR3nt: TGCAGCGTTGCGACAGATGGCCAAGAGACCCAGTACTTC
j_gene: TRBJ2-2; abundance: NA; len: 19; v_gene: TRBV20-1; d_gene: TRBD2; CDR3aa: CSASLRGGFGGRGTGELFF; CDR3nt: TGCAGTGCTAGTTTGCGCGGAGGATTTGGCGGGAGGGGCACCGGGGAGCTGTTTTTT
j_gene: TRBJ1-5; abundance: NA; len: 12; v_gene: TRBV28; d_gene: NA; CDR3aa: CASSLIVSSQHF; CDR3nt: TGTGCCAGCAGTTTGATAGTCTCGTCCCAGCATTTT
j_gene: TRBJ2-1; abundance: NA; len: 14; v_gene: TRBV6-4; d_gene: NA; CDR3aa: CASSDSGVGNEQFF; CDR3nt: TGTGCCAGCAGTGACTCGGGAGTTGGTAATGAGCAGTTCTTC
j_gene: TRBJ2-1; abundance: NA; len: 13; v_gene: TRBV7-2; d_gene: NA; CDR3aa: CASSLVLANEQFF; CDR3nt: TGTGCCAGCAGCTTAGTACTAGCCAATGAGCAGTTCTTC
j_gene: TRBJ1-4; abundance: NA; len: 15; v_gene: TRBV6-1; d_gene: NA; CDR3aa: CASGPQTSFFEKLFF; CDR3nt: TGTGCCAGCGGGCCCCAGACTAGTTTTTTTGAAAAACTGTTTTTT
j_gene: TRBJ2-3; abundance: NA; len: 12; v_gene: TRBV6-5; d_gene: NA; CDR3aa: CASRTETDTQYF; CDR3nt: TGTGCCAGCAGAACAGAAACAGATACGCAGTATTTT
j_gene: TRBJ2-6; abundance: NA; len: 17; v_gene: TRBV15; d_gene: NA; CDR3aa: CATSRGGSGQLLPVLTF; CDR3nt: TGTGCCACCAGCAGAGGAGGGTCGGGACAACTCTTGCCCGTCCTGACTTTC
j_gene: TRBJ1-1; abundance: NA; len: 15; v_gene: TRBV29-1; d_gene: NA; CDR3aa: CSVEIRRGGYTEAFF; CDR3nt: TGCAGCGTTGAAATTCGGAGGGGGGGATACACTGAAGCTTTCTTT
j_gene: TRBJ2-3; abundance: NA; len: 15; v_gene: TRBV7-2; d_gene: NA; CDR3aa: CASSLRGQSTDTQYF; CDR3nt: TGTGCCAGCAGCTTAAGAGGGCAAAGCACAGATACGCAGTATTTT
j_gene: TRBJ1-1; abundance: NA; len: 13; v_gene: TRBV18; d_gene: NA; CDR3aa: CASSRQQNTEAFF; CDR3nt: TGTGCCAGCTCGCGACAGCAGAACACTGAAGCTTTCTTT
j_gene: TRBJ1-5; abundance: NA; len: 16; v_gene: TRBV24-1; d_gene: TRBD1; CDR3aa: CATSDGDRPFGQPQHF; CDR3nt: TGTGCCACCAGTGACGGGGACAGGCCGTTTGGACAGCCCCAGCATTTT
j_gene: TRBJ1-5; abundance: NA; len: 13; v_gene: TRBV7-8; d_gene: NA; CDR3aa: CASSSEVGQPQHF; CDR3nt: TGTGCCAGCAGCTCTGAGGTTGGTCAGCCCCAGCATTTT
j_gene: TRBJ1-2; abundance: NA; len: 13; v_gene: TRBV24-1; d_gene: NA; CDR3aa: CATSDAYSNGYTF; CDR3nt: TGTGCCACCAGTGATGCATACAGCAATGGCTACACCTTC
j_gene: TRBJ1-1; abundance: few; len: 13; v_gene: TRBV18; d_gene: NA; CDR3aa: CASSPAGNTEAFF; CDR3nt: TGTGCCAGCTCACCAGCGGGGAACACTGAAGCTTTCTTT
j_gene: TRBJ1-4; abundance: once; len: 15; v_gene: TRBV7-2; d_gene: NA; CDR3aa: CASSPRGGVGEKLFF; CDR3nt: TGTGCCAGCAGCCCCCGGGGAGGGGTCGGAGAAAAACTGTTTTTT
j_gene: TRBJ2-5; abundance: NA; len: 16; v_gene: TRBV18; d_gene: NA; CDR3aa: CASSPRGRAVRETQYF; CDR3nt: TGTGCCAGCTCACCACGCGGCAGGGCGGTGCGGGAGACCCAGTACTTC